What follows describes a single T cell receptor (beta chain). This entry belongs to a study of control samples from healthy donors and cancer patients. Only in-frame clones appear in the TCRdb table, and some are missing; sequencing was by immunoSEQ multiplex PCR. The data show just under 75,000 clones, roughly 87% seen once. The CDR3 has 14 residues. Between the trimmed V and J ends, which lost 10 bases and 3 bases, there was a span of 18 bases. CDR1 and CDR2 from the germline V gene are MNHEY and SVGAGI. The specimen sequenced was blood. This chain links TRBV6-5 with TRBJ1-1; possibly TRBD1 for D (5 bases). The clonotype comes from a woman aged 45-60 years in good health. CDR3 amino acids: CATPDPRGHTEAFF. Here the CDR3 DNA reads TGTGCCACCCCAGACCCGAGGGGTCACACTGAAGCTTTCTTT.